These 7 T cell receptor beta chains were all obtained from the same sample, sequenced in a study of T cell responses to AZD1222 COVID-19 vaccine. Sequenced by immunoSEQ multiplex PCR; TCRdb stores in-frame clones only, minus some. The sample lists 180,000 or so clones, 85% to 95% seen once, with 2.6% in the top ten. The sequences come from peripheral blood, collected on day 0 of AZD1222 vaccination. The receptors derive from an adult in good health.

The V and J genes are TRBV5-1 and TRBJ2-7; D is undetermined. Trimming removed 5 bases at V and 0 bases at J, with 12 bases between. Germline-derived CDR1 and CDR2 are SGHRS and YFSETQ. CDR3 length: 14 amino acids. The CDR3 DNA reads as TGCGCCAGCAGAGGTGACAATGACTCCTACGAGCAGTACTTC. It specifies CASRGDNDSYEQYF.

This chain joins TRBV3-1 (or the pseudogene TRBV3-2) and TRBJ2-1; 10 bases line up with TRBD2. Germline CDR1 reads LGHDT; CDR2 reads YNNKEL (reference sequence). Trimming took 1 base from V and 1 from J; bases not matched to a gene: 7. The CDR3 totals 18 residues. CDR3 DNA: TGTGCCAGCAGCCAAGTTTTTAGCGGGAGGTTTTCCTACAATGAGCAGTTCTTC. Protein product: CASSQVFSGRFSYNEQFF.

This sequence joins TRBV30 and TRBJ1-4; perhaps TRBD1 as D (6 bases). Germline loops: CDR1 GTSNPN, CDR2 SVGIG (reference sequence). With 2 bases removed from V and 0 bases from J, the gap between germline ends came to 10 bases. The CDR3 runs 15 residues. CDR3 coding DNA: TGTGCCTGGAGTTACGGGGGCTCAACTAATGAAAAACTGTTTTTT. Translated, it gives CAWSYGGSTNEKLFF. Drawing the rest from reference TRBV30 and TRBJ1-4, the complete variable domain is SQTIHQWPATLVQPVGSPLSLECTVEGTSNPNLYWYRQAAGRGLQLLFYSVGIGQISSEVPQNLSASRPQDRQFILSSKKLLLSDSGFYLCAWSYGGSTNEKLFFGSGTQLSVL.

The V and J genes are TRBV7-8 and TRBJ1-1; D uncertain. CDR3 length equals 14 residues. CDR1 is SGHVS and CDR2 is FQNEAQ in the germline V gene. With 3 bases removed from V and 4 bases from J, the gap between germline ends came to 12 bases. For the CDR3, the DNA is TGTGCCAGCAGCTTCCGGGTTTTAGGCACTGAAGCTTTCTTT. Its translation: CASSFRVLGTEAFF.

This sequence joins TRBV7-9 and TRBJ2-1, with 9 bases fitting TRBD2. The germline V gene has CDR1 SEHNR and CDR2 FQNEAQ (reference sequence). This CDR3 is built from 14 residues. The trim removed 0 bases at V and 8 bases at J, leaving 2 bases unmatched. This CDR3 reads CASSLASGSDEQFF. Written as DNA, the CDR3 is TGTGCCAGCAGCTTAGCTAGCGGGAGTGATGAGCAGTTCTTC.

The V gene is TRBV3-1 (or the pseudogene TRBV3-2), the J gene TRBJ2-1; no reliable D call. From germline, CDR1 is LGHDT and CDR2 YNNKEL (reference sequence). This CDR3 is built from 12 residues. The germline V and J ends were trimmed by 1 base and 10 bases, with 8 bases remaining between them. The CDR3 protein is CASSQGTLEQFF. The CDR3 DNA sequence: TGTGCCAGCAGCCAAGGGACCCTGGAGCAGTTCTTC.

The gene calls are TRBV5-4 and TRBJ2-7, with 9 bases matching TRBD1. There are 16 residues in the CDR3. Germline lookup yields CDR1 SGHNT and CDR2 YYREEE (reference sequence). V gave up 0 bases and J gave up 3 bases; unmatched junction bases: 7. The CDR3 is CASSLDLDRGIYEQYF. The CDR3 DNA reads TGTGCCAGCAGCTTGGATTTGGACAGGGGCATCTACGAGCAGTACTTC.